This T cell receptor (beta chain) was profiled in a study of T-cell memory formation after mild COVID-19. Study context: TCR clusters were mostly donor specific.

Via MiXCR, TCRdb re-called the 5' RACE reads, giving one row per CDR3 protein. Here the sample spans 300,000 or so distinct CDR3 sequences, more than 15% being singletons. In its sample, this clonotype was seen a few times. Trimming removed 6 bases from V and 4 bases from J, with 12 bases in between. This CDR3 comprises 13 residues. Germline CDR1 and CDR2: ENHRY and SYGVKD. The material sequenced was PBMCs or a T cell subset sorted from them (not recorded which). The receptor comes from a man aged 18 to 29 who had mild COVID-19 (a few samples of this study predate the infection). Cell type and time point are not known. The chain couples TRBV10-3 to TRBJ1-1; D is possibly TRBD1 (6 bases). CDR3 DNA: TGTGCCATCAGGGACAGCCTGTTCACTGAAGCTTTCTTT. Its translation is CAIRDSLFTEAFF.